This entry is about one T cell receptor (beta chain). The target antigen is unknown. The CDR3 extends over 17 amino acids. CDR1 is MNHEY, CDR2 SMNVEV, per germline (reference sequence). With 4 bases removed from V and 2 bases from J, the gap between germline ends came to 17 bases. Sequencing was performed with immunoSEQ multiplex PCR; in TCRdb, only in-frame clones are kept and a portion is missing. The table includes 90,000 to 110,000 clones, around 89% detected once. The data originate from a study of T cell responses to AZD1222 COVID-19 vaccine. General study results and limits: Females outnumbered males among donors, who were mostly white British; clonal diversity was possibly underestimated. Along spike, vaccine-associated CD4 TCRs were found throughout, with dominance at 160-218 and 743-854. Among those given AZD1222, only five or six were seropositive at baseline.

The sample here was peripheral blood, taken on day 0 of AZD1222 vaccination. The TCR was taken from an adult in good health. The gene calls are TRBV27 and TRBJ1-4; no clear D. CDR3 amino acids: CASSSSTDLPTNEKLFF. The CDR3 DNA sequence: TGTGCCAGCAGTTCGTCTACAGACCTGCCGACTAATGAAAAACTGTTTTTT.